This entry lists 9 T cell receptor beta chains sequenced from one sample in a study of blood T cell repertoires in COVID-19. TCRdb's table, derived via immunoSEQ multiplex PCR, lists solely in-frame clones and lacks some. The table has 200,000 to 250,000 clones, around 80% seen once; the top ten hold approximately 6.6%. What was sequenced was peripheral blood. These receptors all come from an older woman with acute or convalescent COVID-19.

The chain joins TRBV19 to TRBJ2-5; D call uncertain. Germline V gene sequence: CDR1 LNHDA, CDR2 SQIVND (reference sequence). The CDR3 is made up of 15 amino acids. Trimming stripped 4 bases from V and 4 bases from J, with 16 bases between. The CDR3 loop reads CASSTPYLGRETQYF. The CDR3 DNA is TGTGCCAGTAGTACCCCTTATCTAGGAAGAGAGACCCAGTACTTC.

The chain carries TRBV11-2 and TRBJ2-2; D gene uncertain. The V and J ends lost 3 bases and 6 bases respectively, with 8 bases between them. Germline V gives CDR1 SGHAT, CDR2 FQNNGV. CDR3 length equals 13 residues. The CDR3 sequence: CASSLGLAGELFF. CDR3 coding DNA: TGTGCCAGCAGCTTGGGCCTCGCCGGGGAGCTGTTTTTT.

J is TRBJ1-3 and V is TRBV7-2; D is ambiguous. The V end was cut by 1 base, the J end by 0 bases, with 13 bases between. Germline V CDR1 and CDR2: SGHTA, FQGNSA. This CDR3 contains 17 residues. CDR3 DNA sequence: TGTGCCAGCAGCTTAGACTCCTGGCGGGGCTCTGGAAACACCATATATTTT. Translated: CASSLDSWRGSGNTIYF.

This sequence joins TRBV11-2 and TRBJ2-7; 10 nucleotides align to TRBD1. The CDR3 loop spans 13 amino acids. CDR1 is SGHAT, CDR2 FQNNGV, per germline. The trim removed 8 bases at V and 5 bases at J, leaving 6 bases unmatched. For the CDR3, the DNA is TGTGCCAGCGGGACAGGGGAAGCGGACGAGCAGTACGTC. Translating it yields CASGTGEADEQYV.

This chain joins TRBV6-6 and TRBJ1-5; D gene uncertain. In germline, CDR1 is MNHNY, CDR2 SVGAGI (reference sequence). This CDR3 spans 13 amino acids. Trimming pared 6 bases from V and 5 bases from J, leaving 11 bases between. This CDR3 is CASSDFRDQPQHF. The CDR3 bases are TGTGCCAGCAGCGACTTCCGGGATCAGCCCCAGCATTTT.

This clone appeared once. The rearrangement uses TRBV4-2 and TRBJ1-6; no clear D gene. CDR3 size: 13 residues. Trimming pared 1 base from V and 7 bases from J, leaving 5 bases between. Germline V gives CDR1 LGHNA, CDR2 YNFKEQ. The CDR3 nucleotides are TGTGCCAGCAGCCAAGGAGCCAATTCACCCCTCCACTTT. This gives the protein CASSQGANSPLHF.

The V and J genes are TRBV5-1 and TRBJ2-3; 11 nucleotides line up with TRBD2. V was clipped by 3 bases and J by 2 bases; unmatched bases: 5. Germline CDR1 and CDR2: SGHRS and YFSETQ. The CDR3 has 16 amino acids. This CDR3 is CASSSGTSGYTDTQYF. The CDR3 nucleotides are TGCGCCAGCAGCTCTGGGACTAGCGGATACACAGATACGCAGTATTTT.

This clone has only one observation. The genes are TRBV30 and TRBJ2-3, with D maybe TRBD2 (6 bases). Trimming took off 0 bases at V and 11 bases at J, with 15 bases between the two ends. The germline CDR1 and CDR2 sequences are GTSNPN and SVGIG (reference sequence). The CDR3 runs 13 residues. CDR3 loop: CAWSVTGTPKQYF. The CDR3 region has the DNA TGTGCCTGGAGTGTAACCGGGACTCCTAAGCAGTATTTT. The full variable domain, in which reference TRBV30 and TRBJ2-3 provide the parts outside the CDR3, is SQTIHQWPATLVQPVGSPLSLECTVEGTSNPNLYWYRQAAGRGLQLLFYSVGIGQISSEVPQNLSASRPQDRQFILSSKKLLLSDSGFYLCAWSVTGTPKQYFGPGTRLTVL.

V is TRBV10-3 and J is TRBJ2-5, with D maybe TRBD1 (7 bases). CDR1 is ENHRY, CDR2 SYGVKD, per germline. V was cut by 6 bases and J by 5 bases, with 13 bases left in between. CDR3 length equals 13 residues. The CDR3 is CAIREPGGETQYF. CDR3 bases: TGTGCCATCAGGGAGCCAGGGGGGGAGACCCAGTACTTC.